This T cell receptor (beta chain) was sequenced for a study of siplizumab effects on memory and regulatory T cells. Study outcomes and limitations: Mappable alloreactive CD4+ clones averaged approximately 62% Treg-derived with siplizumab versus around 25% in controls. Whether the proliferating Tregs (from siplizumab cultures) were suppressive was not confirmed. Unstimulated subset assignment was obtained for only a minor fraction of alloreactive clones.

Each sample yielded around 9.3 x 10^4 assayed TCR templates. This table comes from immunoSEQ multiplex PCR, and its TCRdb copy is limited to in-frame clones, with some not included. The table includes some 99,000 clones, about 92% detected once. The CDR3 sequence is 14 residues long. Per germline, CDR1 SGHTA and CDR2 FQGNSA. V was cut by 5 bases and J by 4 bases, with 14 bases left in between. As for this clone: Its antigen remains unknown.

The specimen was Tregs sorted from blood. V gene TRBV7-2 combines with J gene TRBJ1-2; D possibly corresponds to TRBD1 (5 bases). This receptor was identified in a human donor in good health. The CDR3 spells CASSPRGGSYGYTF. The CDR3 DNA reads TGTGCCAGCAGCCCACGTGGGGGATCCTATGGCTACACCTTC. The full variable domain, completed using reference TRBV7-2 and TRBJ1-2, is GAGVSQSPSNKVTEKGKDVELRCDPISGHTALYWYRQSLGQGLEFLIYFQGNSAPDKSGLPSDRFSAERTGGSVSTLTIQRTQQEDSAVYLCASSPRGGSYGYTFGSGTRLTVV.